Listed here are 30 T cell receptor beta chains from one sample, sequenced in a study of shared clonotypes between healthy human individuals. TCRdb keeps only in-frame clones here, not all; method: immunoSEQ multiplex PCR. Here the sample spans around 700,000 clones, less than 80% being singletons. What was sequenced was memory CD4+ T cells sorted from blood. This sample's subset: CD45RA-negative fraction. These receptors all stem from a woman between 25 and 40 years old in good health.

The chain uses TRBV28 and TRBJ1-1; D is unclear. This CDR3 spans 14 amino acids. Per germline, CDR1 MDHEN and CDR2 SYDVKM. V lost 3 bases and J 4 bases, leaving 12 bases between the germline ends. The CDR3 sequence: CASSFVGLSTEAFF. The CDR3 DNA reads TGTGCCAGCAGTTTTGTTGGTTTAAGCACTGAAGCTTTCTTT.

The chain recombines TRBV6-1 with TRBJ1-1; D uncertain. The CDR3 contains 14 residues. Trimming took off 7 bases at V and 0 bases at J, with 12 bases between the two ends. Germline V lookup: CDR1 MNHNS, CDR2 SASEGT. Here the CDR3 DNA reads TGTGCCAGCAATCCAAGACACCTGAACACTGAAGCTTTCTTT. This gives the protein CASNPRHLNTEAFF.

Turning to this clone: Other nucleotide sequences in the sample specify the same CDR3. This sequence joins TRBV6-5 and TRBJ2-5, with D hard to call. The germline gives CDR1 MNHEY, CDR2 SVGAGI. Trimming pared 6 bases from V and 5 bases from J, leaving 7 bases between. The CDR3 runs to 11 residues. CDR3 amino acids: CASSYQETQYF. The CDR3 nucleotides read TGTGCCAGCAGCTATCAGGAGACCCAGTACTTC.

This chain uses TRBV5-1 with TRBJ2-6; D not resolved. CDR3 length equals 18 residues. V was cut by 7 bases and J by 0 bases, with 20 bases left in between. Germline V CDR1 and CDR2: SGHRS, YFSETQ. The CDR3 DNA reads as TGCGCCAGCTCCAGCGCGGCGTCAGACGCCTCTGGGGCCAACGTCCTGACTTTC. Translation: CASSSAASDASGANVLTF.

The CDR3 sequence: CASSHIADSGNTIYF. CDR3 nucleotide sequence: TGCGCCAGCAGTCATATTGCGGACTCTGGAAACACCATATATTTT. This chain links TRBV23-1 with TRBJ1-3; D gene ambiguous. TRBV23-1 is given ORF status, its function remaining uncertain. This CDR3 comprises 15 residues. V was cut by 3 bases and J by 0 bases, with 9 bases left in between.

In its sample, this clone was seen many times. The chain employs TRBV30 and TRBJ2-1, with D hard to call. The CDR3 is made up of 10 amino acids. CDR1 and CDR2 (germline): GTSNPN, SVGIG (reference sequence). Between the trimmed V and J ends, which lost 5 bases and 11 bases, there was a span of 10 bases. CDR3 DNA sequence: TGTGCCTGGGGCGCATCTAAGCAGTTCTTC. Translating it yields CAWGASKQFF.

This clone was counted only a few times. The rearrangement uses TRBV19 and TRBJ1-5; no definite D call. Germline CDR1 is LNHDA and CDR2 is SQIVND (reference sequence). Deletions cut 1 base from V and 7 bases from J, with 11 bases between. This CDR3 region has 14 residues. DNA of the CDR3: TGTGCCAGTAGTATAGTCGCAACCCTCCAGCCCCAGCATTTT. Amino acid sequence: CASSIVATLQPQHF.

The chain recombines TRBV27 with TRBJ2-5, with D maybe TRBD2 (7 bases). V lost 4 bases, J lost 5 bases, and 14 bases lay in between. Germline V gene sequence: CDR1 MNHEY, CDR2 SMNVEV (reference sequence). CDR3 length: 14 amino acids. CDR3 residues: CASSSWGGLETQYF. As DNA, the CDR3 is TGTGCCAGCAGTTCCTGGGGGGGGCTGGAGACCCAGTACTTC.

This clone was found a few times. This chain joins TRBV19 and TRBJ2-3; 9 bases map to TRBD1. CDR3 length: 17 amino acids. Losses at the gene ends were 6 bases for V and 3 bases for J; bases not matched to a gene: 13. CDR1 and CDR2 (germline): LNHDA, SQIVND (reference sequence). The CDR3 sequence: CASSQIRGTGLTDTQYF. The CDR3 nucleotides read TGTGCCAGTAGCCAAATACGAGGGACAGGGTTGACAGATACGCAGTATTTT.

This clone was seen a few times. The chain joins TRBV18 to TRBJ2-7; TRBD1 matches 7 bases. This CDR3 spans 15 amino acids. Germline V gene data show CDR1 as KGHSH and CDR2 as LQKENI. V shed 3 bases and J 5 bases; nucleotides not matched to a gene: 10. The CDR3 protein is CASSPSLTGDDEQYF. In nucleotides, the CDR3 is TGTGCCAGCTCACCCTCTCTCACAGGGGACGACGAGCAGTACTTC. Based on the CDR3 plus reference TRBV18 and TRBJ2-7, the full variable domain is NAGVMQNPRHLVRRRGQEARLRCSPMKGHSHVYWYRQLPEEGLKFMVYLQKENIIDESGMPKERFSAEFPKEGPSILRIQQVVRGDSAAYFCASSPSLTGDDEQYFGPGTRLTVT.

This chain links TRBV7-2 with TRBJ1-5; D gene uncertain. The CDR3 has 14 amino acids. CDR1 is SGHTA and CDR2 is FQGNSA in the germline V gene. The ends were cut back, 5 bases at V and 11 bases at J, with 19 bases in the middle. CDR3 protein: CASSPQEGVETQHF. For the CDR3, the DNA is TGTGCCAGCAGCCCCCAGGAGGGTGTTGAGACCCAGCATTTT.

The genes are TRBV28 and TRBJ1-3; the D is unclear. The CDR3 totals 16 residues. Germline CDR1 is MDHEN and CDR2 is SYDVKM. Trimming took 5 bases from V and 0 from J, leaving 14 bases between them. The CDR3: CASSPVGLSSGNTIYF. In DNA form, the CDR3 reads TGTGCCAGCAGTCCTGTGGGTTTAAGCTCTGGAAACACCATATATTTT.

The chain combines TRBV11-2 with TRBJ1-3; D is ambiguous. Between the trimmed V and J ends, which lost 4 bases and 1 base, there was a span of 14 bases. Germline CDR1 SGHAT, CDR2 FQNNGV. CDR3 length: 16 amino acids. CDR3 sequence (DNA): TGTGCCAGCAGCTCCGGTAGCTTAGTTTCTGGAAACACCATATATTTT. Translating it yields CASSSGSLVSGNTIYF.

This sequence joins TRBV27 and TRBJ2-7; TRBD1 matches at 9 bases. The CDR3 is 13 amino acids. Trimming took 8 bases from V and 4 from J; bases not matched to a gene: 6. CDR1 is MNHEY and CDR2 is SMNVEV in the germline V gene (reference sequence). Written as DNA, the CDR3 is TGTGCCAGCCTATATGGGACAGGGTACGAGCAGTACTTC. Translated, it gives CASLYGTGYEQYF.

The chain employs TRBV18 and TRBJ2-7, with 8 bases aligning to TRBD1. Trimming took 3 bases from V and 5 from J; bases not matched to a gene: 6. The CDR3 has 14 residues. CDR1 and CDR2 from the germline V gene are KGHSH and LQKENI. The CDR3: CASSPSRGRNEQYF. In DNA form, the CDR3 reads TGTGCCAGCTCACCTTCCAGGGGGCGAAACGAGCAGTACTTC.

The chain is built from TRBV27 and TRBJ2-7, with 13 nucleotides matching TRBD2. Germline values: CDR1 MNHEY, CDR2 SMNVEV (reference sequence). This CDR3 is 15 amino acids long. V dropped 6 bases and J dropped 4; count of bases not matched to a gene: 6. The CDR3 nucleotides read TGTGCCAGCAGAATGGGACTAGCGGGACTTTACGAGCAGTACTTC. This encodes CASRMGLAGLYEQYF.

The chain combines TRBV19 with TRBJ2-1; D perhaps matches TRBD2 (5 bases). Looked up from germline, CDR1 is LNHDA and CDR2 is SQIVND (reference sequence). Trimming shortened V by 0 bases and J by 7 bases, and 10 bases separated the two germline ends. The CDR3 totals 14 residues. CDR3 amino acids: CASSIDWSGNEQFF. As DNA, the CDR3 is TGTGCCAGTAGTATAGACTGGTCGGGGAATGAGCAGTTCTTC. The full variable domain, completed using reference TRBV19 and TRBJ2-1, is DGGITQSPKYLFRKEGQNVTLSCEQNLNHDAMYWYRQDPGQGLRLIYYSQIVNDFQKGDIAEGYSVSREKKESFPLTVTSAQKNPTAFYLCASSIDWSGNEQFFGPGTRLTVL.

The rearrangement joins TRBV19 to TRBJ1-1; 12 bases fit TRBD1. Germline trimming cut 5 bases from V and 4 bases from J; bases unmatched to any gene: 20. Per the germline V gene, CDR1 is LNHDA and CDR2 is SQIVND (reference sequence). This CDR3 is 20 amino acids long. The CDR3 sequence is CASSFPRIYGTGGLGTEAFF. CDR3 DNA sequence: TGTGCCAGTAGTTTTCCCAGGATCTACGGGACAGGGGGCTTGGGCACTGAAGCTTTCTTT.

CDR3 protein: CSALAGLDYGYTF. In DNA form, the CDR3 reads TGCAGCGCTCTCGCAGGGCTTGACTATGGCTACACCTTC. The gene calls are TRBV29-1 and TRBJ1-2; D might be TRBD1 (5 bases). The germline V gene has CDR1 SQVTM and CDR2 ANQGSEA. Trimming removed 7 bases from V and 3 bases from J, with 15 bases in between. This CDR3 has 13 residues.

This clone was seen a handful of times. The chain joins TRBV7-7 to TRBJ2-1, with 8 bases lining up with TRBD1. CDR1 is SSHAT and CDR2 is FNYEAQ in the germline V gene (reference sequence). V shed 5 bases, J shed 5 bases, and the junction held 5 bases outside the gene matches. The length of the CDR3 is 14 residues. In DNA, the CDR3 is TGTGCCAGCAGCCCGGACAGGGTAAACAATGAGCAGTTCTTC. It translates to CASSPDRVNNEQFF.

CDR3 sequence reads: CASSFAGQGAYEQYF. The CDR3 nucleotides read TGTGCCAGCAGTTTTGCCGGACAGGGGGCATACGAGCAGTACTTC. V and J are TRBV28 and TRBJ2-7; 11 positions match TRBD1. The V and J ends lost 3 bases and 4 bases, in that order; junction bases with no gene match: 5. The CDR3 extends over 15 amino acids. Germline CDR1 is MDHEN and CDR2 is SYDVKM.

The genes are TRBV6-6 and TRBJ2-7, with D perhaps matching TRBD1 or TRBD2 (5 bases each). The CDR3 has 16 amino acids. The V and J ends lost 6 bases and 3 bases respectively, with 21 bases between them. The germline V gene encodes CDR1 MNHNY and CDR2 SVGAGI (reference sequence). CDR3 sequence: CASSNRRGEQLYEQYF. DNA of the CDR3: TGTGCCAGCAGCAACCGGCGAGGGGAGCAACTCTACGAGCAGTACTTC.

The chain has TRBV10-2 and TRBJ1-1; TRBD1 matches 7 bases. V was clipped by 6 bases and J by 0 bases; unmatched bases: 4. The germline CDR1 and CDR2 sequences are WSHSY and SAAADI. The CDR3 is 14 residues long. This chain's CDR3 is CASRFTGVNTEAFF. Here the CDR3 DNA reads TGCGCCAGCAGATTTACAGGGGTGAACACTGAAGCTTTCTTT.

The chain links TRBV18 to TRBJ1-4; D is uncertain. With 5 bases removed from V and 0 bases from J, the gap between germline ends came to 22 bases. Germline loops: CDR1 KGHSH, CDR2 LQKENI. The CDR3 runs 19 residues. CDR3 in DNA: TGTGCCAGCTCATCCAGCGACCCGACACTTACAGCAACTAATGAAAAACTGTTTTTT. This codes for CASSSSDPTLTATNEKLFF. Filled out from reference TRBV18 and TRBJ1-4, the complete variable domain reads NAGVMQNPRHLVRRRGQEARLRCSPMKGHSHVYWYRQLPEEGLKFMVYLQKENIIDESGMPKERFSAEFPKEGPSILRIQQVVRGDSAAYFCASSSSDPTLTATNEKLFFGSGTQLSVL.

This chain links TRBV27 with TRBJ1-1; D gene ambiguous. Per germline, CDR1 MNHEY and CDR2 SMNVEV (reference sequence). The CDR3 runs to 16 residues. With 1 base removed from V and 1 base from J, the gap between germline ends came to 13 bases. CDR3 sequence reads: CASSLWGLPGNTEAFF. Written as DNA, the CDR3 is TGTGCCAGCAGTTTATGGGGTCTCCCTGGGAACACTGAAGCTTTCTTT.

The chain links TRBV19 to TRBJ1-5; TRBD1 matches 11 bases. The CDR3 totals 15 residues. Germline CDR1 LNHDA, CDR2 SQIVND (reference sequence). V shed 2 bases and J 6 bases; nucleotides not matched to a gene: 3. The CDR3 region is CASSIRTGGTQPQHF. Here the CDR3 DNA reads TGTGCCAGTAGTATACGGACAGGGGGCACTCAGCCCCAGCATTTT.

V gene TRBV21-1 combines with J gene TRBJ2-7; the D call in the table, TRBD2, was not verified against the DNA. TRBV21-1 is reported as a pseudogene. The CDR3 runs 14 residues. The CDR3 DNA reads TGTGCCAGCAGCCGCGGGTCAGGAGCCTACGAGCAGTACTTC. It translates to CASSRGSGAYEQYF.

The chain employs TRBV7-2 and TRBJ2-2; 12 bases line up with TRBD2. CDR1 is SGHTA and CDR2 is FQGNSA in the germline V gene. The junction had 8 bases not matched to a gene; V was cut back by 2 bases and J by 7 bases. CDR3 length equals 17 residues. The CDR3 sequence is CASSLKASGRVSGELFF. DNA of the CDR3: TGTGCCAGCAGCTTAAAGGCTAGCGGGAGGGTGAGCGGGGAGCTGTTTTTT.

The genes are TRBV5-1 and TRBJ2-3, with D unresolved. V lost 1 base to trimming and J lost 4 bases, with 4 bases between them. CDR1 is SGHRS and CDR2 is YFSETQ in the germline V gene. The CDR3 is 12 residues long. Here the CDR3 DNA reads TGCGCCAGCAGCTTGTCCGCAGATACGCAGTATTTT. Amino acid sequence: CASSLSADTQYF.

The genes are TRBV19 and TRBJ1-1; 8 bases match TRBD1. V shed 6 bases, J shed 6 bases, and the junction held 12 bases outside the gene matches. This CDR3 spans 15 amino acids. CDR1 and CDR2 from the germline V gene are LNHDA and SQIVND (reference sequence). Here the CDR3 DNA reads TGTGCCAGTAGGAGGACAGGGCCTGGGATTTCTGAAGCTTTCTTT. The encoded protein is CASRRTGPGISEAFF.